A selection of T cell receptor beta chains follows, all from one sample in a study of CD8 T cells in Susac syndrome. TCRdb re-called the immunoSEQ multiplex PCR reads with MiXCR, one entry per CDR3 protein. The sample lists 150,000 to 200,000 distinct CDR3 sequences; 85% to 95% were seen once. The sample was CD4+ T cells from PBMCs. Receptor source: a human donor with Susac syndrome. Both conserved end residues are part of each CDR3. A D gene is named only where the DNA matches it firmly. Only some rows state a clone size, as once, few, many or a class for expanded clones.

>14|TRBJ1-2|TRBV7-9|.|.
TGTGCCAGCAGCTTAGAGGTGGTCACTACCGGCTACACCTTC
CASSLEVVTTGYTF
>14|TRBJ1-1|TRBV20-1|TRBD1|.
TGCAGTGCTAGAGGATGGGACAGGGGGGCTGAAGCTTTCTTT
CSARGWDRGAEAFF
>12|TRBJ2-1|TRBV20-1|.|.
TGCAGTGCACCCCTGGGTGGCAATGAGCAGTTCTTC
CSAPLGGNEQFF
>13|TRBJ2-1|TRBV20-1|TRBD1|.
TGCACCGTTGGGACAGGTACATACAATGAGCAGTTCTTC
CTVGTGTYNEQFF
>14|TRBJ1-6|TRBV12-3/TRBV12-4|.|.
TGTGCCAGCAGTCCTCAGGGTGGTAATTCACCCCTCCACTTT
CASSPQGGNSPLHF
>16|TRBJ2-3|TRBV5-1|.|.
TGCGCCAGCAGCTCAGGGACGGACTATAGCACAGATACGCAGTATTTT
CASSSGTDYSTDTQYF
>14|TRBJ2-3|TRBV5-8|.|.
TGTGCCAGCAGTCCTCTGGGGGCCACAGATACGCAGTATTTT
CASSPLGATDTQYF
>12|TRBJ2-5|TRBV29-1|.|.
TGCAGCGTTGCAGTCAGCGGGGAGACCCAGTACTTC
CSVAVSGETQYF
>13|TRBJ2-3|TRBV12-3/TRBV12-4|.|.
TGTGCCAGCAGGACTCAAGGCACAGATACGCAGTATTTT
CASRTQGTDTQYF
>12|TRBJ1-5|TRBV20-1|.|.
TGCAGTGCTAGCCGTAGCAATCAGCCCCAGCATTTT
CSASRSNQPQHF
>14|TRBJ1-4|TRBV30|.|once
TGTGCCTGGAGGGACTCGACCGATTGGGAAAAACTGTTTTTT
CAWRDSTDWEKLFF
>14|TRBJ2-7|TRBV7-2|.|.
TGTGCCAGCAGCCCGGAGACACTCTCCTACGAGCAGTACTTC
CASSPETLSYEQYF
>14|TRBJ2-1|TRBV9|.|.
TGTGCCAGCAGCGTGCGGAATGCCGTGCCCGAGCAGTTCTTC
CASSVRNAVPEQFF
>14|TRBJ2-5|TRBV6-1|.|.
TGTGCCAGCAGTGATGGGGGAGGCCAAGAGACCCAGTACTTC
CASSDGGGQETQYF
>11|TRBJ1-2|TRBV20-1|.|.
TGCAGGCCCGGGGGGGACTATGGCTACACCTTC
CRPGGDYGYTF
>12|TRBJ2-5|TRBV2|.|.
TGTGCCAGCAGCAGGGGTAGAGAGACCCAGTACTTC
CASSRGRETQYF
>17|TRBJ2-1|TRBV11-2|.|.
TGTGCCAGCAGCTCTCTCCGCTCCGAGAGACCATACAATGAGCAGTTCTTC
CASSSLRSERPYNEQFF